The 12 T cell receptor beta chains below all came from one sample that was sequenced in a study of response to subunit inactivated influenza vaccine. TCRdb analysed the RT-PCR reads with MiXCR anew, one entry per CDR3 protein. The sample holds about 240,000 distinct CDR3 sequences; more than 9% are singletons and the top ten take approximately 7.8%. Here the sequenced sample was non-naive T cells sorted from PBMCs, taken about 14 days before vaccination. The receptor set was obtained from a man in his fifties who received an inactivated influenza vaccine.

The CDR3 loop is CASSLGTGAEQFF. CDR3 DNA: TGTGCCAGCAGCTTGGGGACAGGTGCTGAGCAGTTCTTC. The chain links TRBV5-4 to TRBJ2-1; 7 bases map to TRBD1. With 0 bases clipped from V and 9 bases from J, the junction kept 3 bases outside the gene matches. The CDR3 contains 13 residues. Germline loops: CDR1 SGHNT, CDR2 YYREEE (reference sequence).

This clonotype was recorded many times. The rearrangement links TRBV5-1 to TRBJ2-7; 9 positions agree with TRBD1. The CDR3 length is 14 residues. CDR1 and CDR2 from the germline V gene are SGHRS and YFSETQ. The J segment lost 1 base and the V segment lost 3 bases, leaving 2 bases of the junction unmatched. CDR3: CASSSGQGSYEQYF. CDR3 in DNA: TGCGCCAGCAGCTCGGGACAGGGATCCTACGAGCAGTACTTC.

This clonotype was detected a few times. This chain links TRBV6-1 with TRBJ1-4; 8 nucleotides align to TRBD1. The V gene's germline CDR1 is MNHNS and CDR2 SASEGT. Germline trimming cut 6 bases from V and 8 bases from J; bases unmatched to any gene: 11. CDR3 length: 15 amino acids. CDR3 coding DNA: TGTGCCAGCAGCCCTACCGGACAGGGAGGGGAAAAACTGTTTTTT. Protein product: CASSPTGQGGEKLFF.

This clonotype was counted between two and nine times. The CDR3 loop is CASSYDGTFSYEQYF. The CDR3 DNA reads TGTGCCAGCAGTTATGATGGGACATTCTCCTACGAGCAGTACTTC. This chain connects TRBV6-5 to TRBJ2-7; D possibly corresponds to TRBD1 (6 bases). This CDR3 has 15 amino acids. Germline assignment: CDR1 MNHEY and CDR2 SVGAGI. The germline V and J ends were trimmed by 3 bases and 0 bases, with 12 bases remaining between them.

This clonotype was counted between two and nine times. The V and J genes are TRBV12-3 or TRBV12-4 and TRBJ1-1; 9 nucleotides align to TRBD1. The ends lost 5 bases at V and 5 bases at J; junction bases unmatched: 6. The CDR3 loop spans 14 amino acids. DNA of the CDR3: TGTGCCAGCAGTCGAGCCGGGACAGGGACTGAAGCTTTCTTT. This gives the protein CASSRAGTGTEAFF.

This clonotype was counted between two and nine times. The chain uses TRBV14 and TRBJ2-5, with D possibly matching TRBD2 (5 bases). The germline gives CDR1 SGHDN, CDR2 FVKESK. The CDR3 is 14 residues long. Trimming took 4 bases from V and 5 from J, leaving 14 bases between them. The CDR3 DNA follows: TGTGCCAGCAGCCCGCTAAGCTGGGAGGAGACCCAGTACTTC. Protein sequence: CASSPLSWEETQYF.

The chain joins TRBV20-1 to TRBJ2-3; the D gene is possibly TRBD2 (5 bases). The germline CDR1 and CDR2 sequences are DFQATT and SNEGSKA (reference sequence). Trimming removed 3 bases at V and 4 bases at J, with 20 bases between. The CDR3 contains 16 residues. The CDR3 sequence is CSARRKVRRPPDTQYF. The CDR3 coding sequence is TGCAGTGCTAGGAGAAAGGTGCGGAGGCCCCCAGATACGCAGTATTTT.

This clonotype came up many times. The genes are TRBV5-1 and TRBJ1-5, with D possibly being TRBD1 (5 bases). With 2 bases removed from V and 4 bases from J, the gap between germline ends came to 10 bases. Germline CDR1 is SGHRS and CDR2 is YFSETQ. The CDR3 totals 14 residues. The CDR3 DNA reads TGCGCCAGCAGCTTAAGGGGAGGTAATCAGCCCCAGCATTTT. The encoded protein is CASSLRGGNQPQHF. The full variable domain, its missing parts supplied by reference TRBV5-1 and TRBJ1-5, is KAGVTQTPRYLIKTRGQQVTLSCSPISGHRSVSWYQQTPGQGLQFLFEYFSETQRNKGNFPGRFSGRQFSNSRSEMNVSTLELGDSALYLCASSLRGGNQPQHFGDGTRLSIL.

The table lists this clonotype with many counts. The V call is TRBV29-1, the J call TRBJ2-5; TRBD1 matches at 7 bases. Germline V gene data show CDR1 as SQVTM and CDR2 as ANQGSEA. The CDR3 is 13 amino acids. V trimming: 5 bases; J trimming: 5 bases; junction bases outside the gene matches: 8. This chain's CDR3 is CSVRPGGRETQYF. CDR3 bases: TGCAGCGTTCGACCAGGGGGACGGGAGACCCAGTACTTC.

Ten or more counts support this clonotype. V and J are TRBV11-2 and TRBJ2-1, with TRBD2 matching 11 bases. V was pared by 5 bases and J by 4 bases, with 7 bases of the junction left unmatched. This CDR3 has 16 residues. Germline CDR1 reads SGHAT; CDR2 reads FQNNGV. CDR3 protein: CASSVSLAGGYNEQFF. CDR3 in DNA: TGTGCCAGCAGCGTCTCCCTAGCGGGGGGATACAATGAGCAGTTCTTC.

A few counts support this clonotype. CDR3 sequence reads: CARAPNSYGYTF. The CDR3 nucleotides read TGTGCCAGAGCCCCAAACAGTTATGGCTACACCTTC. The V gene is TRBV2, the J gene TRBJ1-2; no clear D gene. The CDR3 is 12 amino acids. Looked up from germline, CDR1 is SNHLY and CDR2 is FYNNEI. The V end lost 9 bases, the J end lost 5 bases, and 13 bases lay between the germline ends.

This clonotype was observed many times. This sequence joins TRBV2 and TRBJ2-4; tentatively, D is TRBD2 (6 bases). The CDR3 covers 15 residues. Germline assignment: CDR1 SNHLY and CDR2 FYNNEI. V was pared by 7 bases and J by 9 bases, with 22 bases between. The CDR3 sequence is CASTLRGTKEGIQYF. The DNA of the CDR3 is TGTGCCAGCACCCTCCGGGGCACTAAGGAGGGCATTCAGTACTTC.